What follows is one T cell receptor (beta chain) and its context. This sample stems from a study of T cell changes during pregnancy in multiple sclerosis. TCRdb's table, derived via immunoSEQ multiplex PCR, lists solely in-frame clones and lacks some. Of around 78,000 clones in the sample, around 91% are singletons; the top ten hold around 0.7%. The sample was peripheral blood, taken in the third trimester of pregnancy. The sequence was collected from a female donor in good health, enrolled as a control in a pregnancy study.

The CDR3 reads CASSTTDEQYF. Here the CDR3 DNA reads TGTGCCAGCTCAACGACAGACGAGCAGTACTTC. The chain carries TRBV18 and TRBJ2-7, with D possibly TRBD1 on 5 matching bases. Germline-derived CDR1 and CDR2 are KGHSH and LQKENI. There are 11 residues in the CDR3. V shed 5 bases and J shed 5 bases, with 7 bases lying between them.